In its sample, the clone carrying this TCR beta chain was seen many times. Whole blood, unfractionated, served as the material for total RNA extraction. TCRdb ran MiXCR on the 5' RACE reads and lists one entry per CDR3 protein. The sample holds about 140,000 distinct CDR3 sequences, approximately 4% seen once. This specimen belongs to a study of human T cells and chemical hapten exposure. Turning to the study itself: Mainly, slight library volume differences in the pool made TCR yields vary.

Germline values: CDR1 LNHDA, CDR2 SQIVND (reference sequence). This CDR3 region has 15 residues. V was shortened by 3 bases and J by 8 bases, with 16 bases between the two germline ends. The TCR was taken from a female donor in good health. The chain uses TRBV19 and TRBJ1-4; D unresolved. The DNA of the CDR3 is TGTGCCAGTAGTATCGTCGCCTTTCGAAAGGAAAAACTGTTTTTT. This sequence encodes CASSIVAFRKEKLFF.